This T cell receptor (beta chain) was sequenced during a study of ipilimumab plus nivolumab after autologous stem cell transplantation. Study in general: Median doses per patient: four or five ipilimumab, under 10 nivolumab. General study results and limits: TCR repertoire, Treg phenotype and gut microbiota reportedly support more study of this approach.

Starting 14 to 28 days after autologous transplant, ipilimumab 1 mg/kg was given. On this clone: Its matching antigen is unknown. At one end the junction does not follow the germline gene, possibly because of a read error.

Generated by immunoSEQ multiplex PCR, the TCRdb table keeps only in-frame clones and is missing some. The sample yields under 20,000 clones, approximately 79% seen once. From germline, CDR1 is SGHAT and CDR2 FQNNGV. CDR3 size: 15 residues. The V gene is TRBV11-2, the J gene TRBJ1-2, with 10 bases identical to TRBD1. The TCR was taken from a male donor with diffuse large B-cell lymphoma. Sequenced material: PBMCs, taken in a trial of ipilimumab plus nivolumab as post-transplant consolidation. The CDR3 sequence is CVSSPKTGGNYGYTF. The DNA of the CDR3 is TGTGTCAGCAGCCCAAAGACAGGGGGCAACTATGGCTACACCTTC. Full variable domain (remainder filled in from reference TRBV11-2 and TRBJ1-2): EAGVAQSPRYKIIEKRQSVAFWCNPISGHATLYWYQQILGQGPKLLIQFQNNGVVDDSQLPKDRFSAERLKGVDSTLKIQPAKLEDSAVYLCVSSPKTGGNYGYTFGSGTRLTVV.